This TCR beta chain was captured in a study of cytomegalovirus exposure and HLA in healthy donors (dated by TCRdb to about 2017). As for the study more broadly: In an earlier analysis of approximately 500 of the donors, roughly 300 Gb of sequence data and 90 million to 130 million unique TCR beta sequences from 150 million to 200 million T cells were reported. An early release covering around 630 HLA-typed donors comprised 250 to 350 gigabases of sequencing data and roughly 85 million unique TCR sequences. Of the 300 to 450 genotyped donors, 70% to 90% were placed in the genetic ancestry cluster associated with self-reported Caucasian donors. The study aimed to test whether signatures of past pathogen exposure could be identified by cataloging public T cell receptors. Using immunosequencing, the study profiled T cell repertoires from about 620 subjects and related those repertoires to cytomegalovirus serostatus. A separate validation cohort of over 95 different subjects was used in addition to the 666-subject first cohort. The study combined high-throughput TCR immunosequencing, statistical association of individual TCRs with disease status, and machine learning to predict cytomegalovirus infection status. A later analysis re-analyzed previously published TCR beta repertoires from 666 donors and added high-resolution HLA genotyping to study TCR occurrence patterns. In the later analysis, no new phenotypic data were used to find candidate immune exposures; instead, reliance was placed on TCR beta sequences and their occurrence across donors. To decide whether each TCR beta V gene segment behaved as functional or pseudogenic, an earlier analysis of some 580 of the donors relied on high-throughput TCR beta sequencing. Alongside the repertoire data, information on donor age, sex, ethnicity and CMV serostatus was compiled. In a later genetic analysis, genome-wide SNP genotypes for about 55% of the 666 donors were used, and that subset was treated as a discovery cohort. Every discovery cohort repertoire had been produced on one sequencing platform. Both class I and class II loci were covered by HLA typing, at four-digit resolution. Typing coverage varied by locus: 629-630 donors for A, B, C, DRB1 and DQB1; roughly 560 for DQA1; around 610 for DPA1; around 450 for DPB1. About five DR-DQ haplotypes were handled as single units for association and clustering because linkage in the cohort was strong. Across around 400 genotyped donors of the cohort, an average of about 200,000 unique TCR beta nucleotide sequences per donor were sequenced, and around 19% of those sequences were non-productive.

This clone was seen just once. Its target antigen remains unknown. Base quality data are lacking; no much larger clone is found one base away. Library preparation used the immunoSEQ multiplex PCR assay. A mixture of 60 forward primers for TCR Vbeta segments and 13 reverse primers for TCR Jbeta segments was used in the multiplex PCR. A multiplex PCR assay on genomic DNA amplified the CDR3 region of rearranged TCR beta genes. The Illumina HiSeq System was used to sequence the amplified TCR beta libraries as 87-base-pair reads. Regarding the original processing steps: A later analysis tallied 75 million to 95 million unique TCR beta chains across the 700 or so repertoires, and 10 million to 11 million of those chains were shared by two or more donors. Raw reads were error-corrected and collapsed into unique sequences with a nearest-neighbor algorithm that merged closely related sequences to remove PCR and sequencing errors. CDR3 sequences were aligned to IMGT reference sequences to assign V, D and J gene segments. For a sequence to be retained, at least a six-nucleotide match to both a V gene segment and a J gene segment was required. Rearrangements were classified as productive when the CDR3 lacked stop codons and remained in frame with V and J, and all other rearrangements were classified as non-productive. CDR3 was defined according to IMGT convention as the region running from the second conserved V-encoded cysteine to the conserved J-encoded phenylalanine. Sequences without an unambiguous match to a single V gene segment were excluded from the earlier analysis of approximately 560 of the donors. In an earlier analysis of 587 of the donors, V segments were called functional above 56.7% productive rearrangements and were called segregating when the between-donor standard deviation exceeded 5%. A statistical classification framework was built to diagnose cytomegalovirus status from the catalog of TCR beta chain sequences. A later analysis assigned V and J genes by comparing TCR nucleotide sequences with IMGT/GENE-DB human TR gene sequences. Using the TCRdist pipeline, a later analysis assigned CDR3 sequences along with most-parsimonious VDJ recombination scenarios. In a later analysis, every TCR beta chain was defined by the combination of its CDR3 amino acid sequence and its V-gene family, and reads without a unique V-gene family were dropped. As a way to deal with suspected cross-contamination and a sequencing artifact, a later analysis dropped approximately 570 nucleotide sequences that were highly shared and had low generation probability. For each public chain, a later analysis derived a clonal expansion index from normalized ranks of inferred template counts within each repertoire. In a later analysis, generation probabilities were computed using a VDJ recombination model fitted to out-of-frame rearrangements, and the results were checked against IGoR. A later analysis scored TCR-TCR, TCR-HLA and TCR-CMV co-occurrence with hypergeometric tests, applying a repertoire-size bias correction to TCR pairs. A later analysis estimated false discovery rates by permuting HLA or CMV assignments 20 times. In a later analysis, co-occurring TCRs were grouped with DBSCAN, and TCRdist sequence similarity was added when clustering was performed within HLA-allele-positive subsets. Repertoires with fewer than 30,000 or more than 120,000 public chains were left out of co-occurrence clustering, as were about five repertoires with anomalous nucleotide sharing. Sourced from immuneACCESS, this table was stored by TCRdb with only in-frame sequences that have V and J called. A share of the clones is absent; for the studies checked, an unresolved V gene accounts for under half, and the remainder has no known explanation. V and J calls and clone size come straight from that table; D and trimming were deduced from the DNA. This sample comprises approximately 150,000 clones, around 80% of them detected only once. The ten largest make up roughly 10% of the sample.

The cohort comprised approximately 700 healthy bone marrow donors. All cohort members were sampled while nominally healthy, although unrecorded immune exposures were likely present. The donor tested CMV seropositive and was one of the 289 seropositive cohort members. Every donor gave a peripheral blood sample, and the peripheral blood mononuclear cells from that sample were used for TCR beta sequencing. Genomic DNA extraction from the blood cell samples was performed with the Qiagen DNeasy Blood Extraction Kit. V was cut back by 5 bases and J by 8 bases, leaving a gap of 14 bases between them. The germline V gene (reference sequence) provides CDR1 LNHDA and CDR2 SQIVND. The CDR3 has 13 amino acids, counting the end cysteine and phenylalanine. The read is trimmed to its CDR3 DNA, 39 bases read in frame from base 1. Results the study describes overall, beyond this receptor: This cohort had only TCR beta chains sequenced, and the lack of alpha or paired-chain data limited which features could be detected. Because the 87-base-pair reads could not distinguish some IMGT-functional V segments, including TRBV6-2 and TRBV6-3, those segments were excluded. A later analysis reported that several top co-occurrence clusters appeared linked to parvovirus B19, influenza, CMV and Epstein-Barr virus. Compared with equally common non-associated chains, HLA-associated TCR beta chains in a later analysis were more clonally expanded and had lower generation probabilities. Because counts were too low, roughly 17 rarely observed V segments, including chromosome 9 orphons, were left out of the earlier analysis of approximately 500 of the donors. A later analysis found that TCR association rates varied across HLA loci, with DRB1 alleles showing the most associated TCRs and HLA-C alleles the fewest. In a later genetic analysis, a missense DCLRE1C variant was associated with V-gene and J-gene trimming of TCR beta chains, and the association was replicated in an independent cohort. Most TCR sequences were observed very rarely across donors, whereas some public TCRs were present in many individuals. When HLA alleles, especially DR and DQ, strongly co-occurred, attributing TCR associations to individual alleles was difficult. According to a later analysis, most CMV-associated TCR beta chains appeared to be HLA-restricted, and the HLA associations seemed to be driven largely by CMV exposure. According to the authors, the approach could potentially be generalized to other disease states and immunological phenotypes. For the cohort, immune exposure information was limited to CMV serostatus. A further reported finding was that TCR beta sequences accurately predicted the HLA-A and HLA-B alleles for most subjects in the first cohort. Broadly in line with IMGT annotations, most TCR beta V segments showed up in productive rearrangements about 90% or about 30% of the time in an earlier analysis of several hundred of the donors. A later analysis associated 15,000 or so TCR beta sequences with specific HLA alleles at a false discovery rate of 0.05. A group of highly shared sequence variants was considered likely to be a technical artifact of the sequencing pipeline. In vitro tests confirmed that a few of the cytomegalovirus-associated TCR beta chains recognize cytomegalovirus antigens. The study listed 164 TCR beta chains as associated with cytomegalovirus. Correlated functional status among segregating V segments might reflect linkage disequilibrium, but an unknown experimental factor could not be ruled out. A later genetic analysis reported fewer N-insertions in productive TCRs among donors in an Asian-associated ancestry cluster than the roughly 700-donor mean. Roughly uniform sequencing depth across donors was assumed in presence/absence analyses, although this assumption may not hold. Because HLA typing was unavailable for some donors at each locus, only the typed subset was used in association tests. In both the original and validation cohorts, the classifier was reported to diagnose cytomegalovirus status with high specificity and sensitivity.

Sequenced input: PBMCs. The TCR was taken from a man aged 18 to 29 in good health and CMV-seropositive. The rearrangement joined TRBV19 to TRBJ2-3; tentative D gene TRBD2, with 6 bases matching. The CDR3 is CASSFGAGTTQYF. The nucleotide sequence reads TGTGCCAGTAGTTTCGGGGCGGGAACTACGCAGTATTTT.